These 17 T cell receptor beta chains were all obtained from the same sample, sequenced in a study of post-analysis software for immune sequencing data. Unique molecular identifiers had been added to the TCR beta cDNA libraries. TCRdb reprocessed the PCR reads with MiXCR, giving one entry per CDR3 protein. The sample yields 600,000 to 700,000 distinct CDR3 sequences, 59% seen once. General observations from the study: TRBV5-6, TRBV5-1 and TRBV20-1 belonged to a set of a handful of TRBV segments that were more frequent in patients than controls.

Antigen specificity for these receptors is unknown. The sequencing sample was made of blood. The source is a girl aged 2 to 10 with multiple sclerosis.

V usage is TRBV28 and J usage is TRBJ1-5; maybe TRBD1 (6 bases). Germline loops: CDR1 MDHEN, CDR2 SYDVKM. Between the trimmed V and J ends, which lost 7 bases and 0 bases, there was a span of 7 bases. The CDR3 loop spans 13 amino acids. For the CDR3, the DNA is TGTGCCAGCAACAGGGTTAGCAATCAGCCCCAGCATTTT. Protein product: CASNRVSNQPQHF.

This clonotype was observed a handful of times. The chain has TRBV6-6 and TRBJ1-2, with D tentatively TRBD1 (6 bases). The CDR3 totals 13 residues. Trimming took 5 bases from V and 8 from J, leaving 15 bases between them. CDR1 is MNHNY, CDR2 SVGAGI, per germline (reference sequence). The DNA for the CDR3 is TGTGCCAGCAGTGACACAGGGCCTGGCGGCTACACCTTC. Its translation: CASSDTGPGGYTF.

The chain is built from TRBV12-3 or TRBV12-4 and TRBJ2-3, with TRBD2 as a possible D gene (5 bases). This CDR3 region has 12 residues. V dropped 2 bases and J dropped 10 bases, with 10 bases sitting between them. This CDR3 is CASSLIATSQYF. The DNA for the CDR3 is TGTGCCAGCAGTTTAATAGCGACTTCGCAGTATTTT.

This clonotype was recorded a few times. The chain couples TRBV6-2 or TRBV6-3 to TRBJ2-1; D is perhaps TRBD1 (5 bases). The germline gives CDR1 MNHEY, CDR2 SVGEGT. CDR3 length: 13 residues. Trimming took 6 bases from V and 4 from J, leaving 10 bases between them. This CDR3 reads CASSVGVYNEQFF. The CDR3 DNA is TGTGCCAGCAGCGTAGGGGTTTACAATGAGCAGTTCTTC.

This chain links TRBV15 with TRBJ1-5; 8 nucleotides match TRBD1. After removal of 8 bases from V and 2 bases from J, the junction contained 2 bases not matched to a gene. Germline assignment: CDR1 LNHNV and CDR2 YYDKDF (reference sequence). The CDR3 is 13 amino acids. In DNA form, the CDR3 reads TGTGCCACCGCGGGACAGGGCAATCAGCCCCAGCATTTT. Its translation is CATAGQGNQPQHF. Together with reference TRBV15 and TRBJ1-5, the CDR3 gives the full variable domain: DAMVIQNPRYQVTQFGKPVTLSCSQTLNHNVMYWYQQKSSQAPKLLFHYYDKDFNNEADTPDNFQSRRPNTSFCFLDIRSPGLGDTAMYLCATAGQGNQPQHFGDGTRLSIL.

The chain combines TRBV12-5 with TRBJ1-5; 8 bases are shared with TRBD1. Germline-derived CDR1 and CDR2 are LGHNT and FRNRAP. Trimming at V came to 6 bases and at J to 6 bases, leaving 7 bases not matched to a gene. This CDR3 region has 14 residues. CDR3 in amino acids: CASGWDRRGQPQHF. The CDR3 bases are TGTGCTAGTGGCTGGGACAGGAGGGGTCAGCCCCAGCATTTT. Looking up the rest from reference TRBV12-5 and TRBJ1-5 gives the full variable domain: DARVTQTPRHKVTEMGQEVTMRCQPILGHNTVFWYRQTMMQGLELLAYFRNRAPLDDSGMPKDRFSAEMPDATLATLKIQPSEPRDSAVYFCASGWDRRGQPQHFGDGTRLSIL.

This sequence joins TRBV19 and TRBJ2-1, with D possibly matching TRBD1 (6 bases). Germline values: CDR1 LNHDA, CDR2 SQIVND (reference sequence). The CDR3 spans 16 residues. The V end was cut by 1 base, the J end by 5 bases, with 15 bases between. CDR3 in amino acids: CASSIVGTSVDNEQFF. DNA of the CDR3: TGTGCCAGTAGTATAGTGGGGACAAGTGTCGACAATGAGCAGTTCTTC.

This clonotype was seen a handful of times. This chain links TRBV12-3 or TRBV12-4 with TRBJ1-2; D not resolved. Trimming shortened V by 7 bases and J by 2 bases, and 14 bases separated the two germline ends. CDR3 length equals 14 residues. The CDR3 nucleotides read TGTGCCAGCATCCTGAGATCCGGGAACTATGGCTACACCTTC. Its protein product is CASILRSGNYGYTF.

The genes are TRBV25-1 and TRBJ2-1; 7 bases are shared with TRBD2. Trimming cost V 7 bases and J 8 bases; bases outside gene matches: 11. CDR1 and CDR2 from the germline V gene are MGHDK and SYGVNS. This CDR3 spans 14 amino acids. This CDR3 reads CASNGWEGQHEQFF. Written as DNA, the CDR3 is TGTGCCAGCAATGGGTGGGAGGGCCAGCATGAGCAGTTCTTC.

This clonotype was observed once. The chain links TRBV5-1 to TRBJ2-5; TRBD1 matches 8 bases. V gave up 6 bases and J gave up 4 bases; unmatched junction bases: 5. The CDR3 has 13 residues. Germline CDR1 reads SGHRS; CDR2 reads YFSETQ. The CDR3, as DNA: TGCGCCAGCACTCGGACAGGGCCAGAGACCCAGTACTTC. It encodes CASTRTGPETQYF.

The V and J genes are TRBV27 and TRBJ1-1; possible D gene TRBD1, 6 bases. V shed 5 bases and J shed 3 bases, with 10 bases lying between them. This CDR3 has 13 residues. Germline V gives CDR1 MNHEY, CDR2 SMNVEV (reference sequence). The CDR3 protein is CASSTTGYTEAFF. The CDR3 region has the DNA TGTGCCAGCAGTACGACAGGTTACACTGAAGCTTTCTTT.

The chain couples TRBV6-2 or TRBV6-3 to TRBJ2-2, with 10 bases fitting TRBD2. The germline CDR1 and CDR2 sequences are MNHEY and SVGEGT. This CDR3 has 17 residues. The J segment lost 6 bases and the V segment lost 2 bases, leaving 9 bases of the junction unmatched. CDR3 protein: CASSYAGTSARAGELFF. The CDR3 coding sequence is TGTGCCAGCAGTTACGCCGGGACTAGCGCGAGGGCCGGGGAGCTGTTTTTT.

This clonotype has a handful of counts. The V call is TRBV7-3, the J call TRBJ2-3; unclear D gene. Germline V gene sequence: CDR1 SGHTA, CDR2 FQGTGA. V dropped 5 bases and J dropped 4 bases, with 10 bases sitting between them. The CDR3 covers 13 residues. This CDR3 reads CASSSLTPDTQYF. In DNA, the CDR3 is TGTGCCAGCAGCAGCTTAACCCCAGATACGCAGTATTTT. The full variable domain, in which reference TRBV7-3 and TRBJ2-3 provide the parts outside the CDR3, is GAGVSQTPSNKVTEKGKYVELRCDPISGHTALYWYRQSLGQGPEFLIYFQGTGAADDSGLPNDRFFAVRPEGSVSTLKIQRTERGDSAVYLCASSSLTPDTQYFGPGTRLTVL.

This clonotype was recorded a few times. The chain carries TRBV18 and TRBJ2-1, with D perhaps TRBD1 or TRBD2 (5 bases each). The CDR3 spans 14 residues. Germline V gene sequence: CDR1 KGHSH, CDR2 LQKENI. V lost 4 bases to trimming and J lost 4 bases, with 11 bases between them. Written as DNA, the CDR3 is TGTGCCAGCTCACGCCGGGACCCATACAATGAGCAGTTCTTC. Amino acids: CASSRRDPYNEQFF.

This clonotype was recorded a few times. J is TRBJ2-5 and V is TRBV20-1; tentatively, D is TRBD1 (5 bases). This CDR3 has 12 residues. Germline lookup yields CDR1 DFQATT and CDR2 SNEGSKA (reference sequence). V gave up 4 bases and J gave up 2 bases, with 8 bases separating them. The chain's CDR3 is CSAKKGQETQYF. The CDR3 DNA sequence: TGCAGTGCTAAAAAGGGGCAAGAGACCCAGTACTTC.

The rearrangement links TRBV6-1 to TRBJ2-7; TRBD1 matches at 10 bases. This CDR3 is built from 15 residues. Trimming at V came to 5 bases and at J to 2 bases, leaving 6 bases not matched to a gene. Germline-derived CDR1 and CDR2 are MNHNS and SASEGT. The CDR3 is CASSRRDRGPYEQYF. In nucleotides, the CDR3 is TGTGCCAGCAGTCGCCGGGACAGGGGACCCTACGAGCAGTACTTC.

J is TRBJ1-6 and V is TRBV9; 8 bases line up with TRBD1. Germline V gene sequence: CDR1 SGDLS, CDR2 YYNGEE. Unmatched junction bases numbered 7, after V lost 1 base and J lost 10 bases. This CDR3 is built from 15 residues. The DNA of the CDR3 is TGTGCCAGCAGCGTATCCGGACAGGGCTACTCACCCCTCCACTTT. The encoded protein is CASSVSGQGYSPLHF.